This TCR beta chain came from a study of lymphopenia after photon versus proton radiotherapy. Germline assignment: CDR1 SGHTA and CDR2 FQGNSA. V gave up 2 bases and J gave up 10 bases; unmatched junction bases: 10. The CDR3 runs 14 residues. Study-wide results and caveats: Photon-treated patients lost naive T cells and TCR diversity; proton-treated stayed stable. Larger post-nadir TCR diversity loss correlated inversely with survival in deceased patients. Oligoclonal CD8+ Temra expansion after nadir drove photon patients' diversity drop.

Profiled with immunoSEQ multiplex PCR; TCRdb holds only in-frame clones, not every one. The repertoire holds some 70,000 clones, with about 87% as singletons. Of note for this clone: Its antigen is as yet unknown.

Here the sequenced sample was peripheral blood, taken from a patient treated with proton-based radiotherapy. This chain uses TRBV7-2 with TRBJ1-1, with TRBD1 identical over 7 bases. This sequence originates from a man older than 75 with esophageal cancer. CDR3 DNA sequence: TGTGCCAGCAGCTTACTACAGGGGTCCGGCGTAGCTTTCTTT. This codes for CASSLLQGSGVAFF.